This is a list of T cell receptor beta chains from one sample in a study of cytomegalovirus exposure and HLA in healthy donors. Measured with immunoSEQ multiplex PCR; TCRdb has only the in-frame clones, and not every one. The repertoire holds under 150,000 clones, with 82% as singletons. Sequencing was carried out using PBMCs. All receptors come from a male donor in good health and CMV-seronegative. Both conserved end residues are part of each CDR3. A D gene is named only where the DNA matches it firmly. A clone size is listed for some rows: how often the clone was seen (once, few, many), or a class if it is expanded.

>.|TRBJ1-2|.|11|TRBV20-1
TGCAGTGCTCCACTGGGGGCGGGCTACACCTTC
CSAPLGAGYTF
>.|TRBJ2-3|TRBD2|15|TRBV2
TGTGCCAGCAGTGAAATTAGCGGGAGAACAGATACGCAGTATTTT
CASSEISGRTDTQYF
>.|TRBJ1-2|.|14|TRBV11-2
TGTGCCAGCACTACCTTTTTGGGGGGATATGGCTACACCTTC
CASTTFLGGYGYTF
>.|TRBJ1-5|TRBD1|16|TRBV19
TGTGCCAGTAGTCCCCTCCCGGGACAGGGGGAGCAGCCCCAGCATTTT
CASSPLPGQGEQPQHF
>.|TRBJ1-5|.|15|TRBV19
TGTGCCAGTAGTATAGATCGGGGTTTTAGACAGCCCCAGCATTTT
CASSIDRGFRQPQHF
>.|TRBJ1-2|.|11|TRBV29-1
TGCAGCGTTGAAGATATGGAGGGCTACACCTTC
CSVEDMEGYTF
>.|TRBJ1-2|TRBD1|15|TRBV27
TGTGCCAGCAGTTTATCACCAGGGGGCTACTATGGCTACACCTTC
CASSLSPGGYYGYTF
>.|TRBJ1-2|.|14|TRBV30
TGTGCCTGGAGGCCGGGGAGGGTTTTTGATGGCTACACCTTC
CAWRPGRVFDGYTF
>once|TRBJ2-7|.|11|TRBV14
TGTGCCAGCAGCGTCTCACTCGAGCAGTACTTC
CASSVSLEQYF
>.|TRBJ2-7|.|15|TRBV6-5
TGTGCCAGCAGTTACTCGCTGGGAGGTAGCTACGAGCAGTACTTC
CASSYSLGGSYEQYF
>.|TRBJ2-7|TRBD1|12|TRBV29-1
TGCAGCGGGACCGGGACAGGGAGCGAGCAGTACTTC
CSGTGTGSEQYF
>.|TRBJ2-7|TRBD2|16|TRBV11-1
TGTGCCAGCAGCTTAGAGGGGCTAGCGGGGACCTACGAGCAGTACTTC
CASSLEGLAGTYEQYF
>.|TRBJ1-1|TRBD1|13|TRBV7-2
TGTGCCAGCAGCTTCCAGGGGGCCCGTGAAGCTTTCTTT
CASSFQGAREAFF
>.|TRBJ1-4|TRBD1|14|TRBV6-5
TGTGCCAGCAGTCGGACAGGGAGGTATGAAAAACTGTTTTTT
CASSRTGRYEKLFF
>.|TRBJ2-2|.|15|TRBV19
TGTGCCAGTAGTATTTCCCAGGTTCCGGTCGGGGAGCTGTTTTTT
CASSISQVPVGELFF
>.|TRBJ2-7|.|14|TRBV10-2
TGCGCCAGCAGTGAGTCCGCCAGGAACTACGAGCAGTACTTC
CASSESARNYEQYF
>.|TRBJ2-1|TRBD2|18|TRBV7-3
TGTGCCAGCAGCTTACCCCCGGCTAGCGGGAATTACTACAATGAGCAGTTCTTC
CASSLPPASGNYYNEQFF
>few|TRBJ2-4|.|16|TRBV6-6
TGTGCCAGCAGTCCTACCCGGGATTTAGCCAAAAACATTCAGTACTTC
CASSPTRDLAKNIQYF
>.|TRBJ2-3|TRBD1|18|TRBV7-2
TGTGCCAGCAGCCCTACAGGGGGATTTAGTAGCGGCACAGATACGCAGTATTTT
CASSPTGGFSSGTDTQYF
>.|TRBJ2-7|TRBD2|15|TRBV5-1
TGCGCCAGCAGCTTGGTGGGGACTATCCCCTTCGAGCAGTACTTC
CASSLVGTIPFEQYF
>.|TRBJ1-1|TRBD1|13|TRBV2
TGTGCCATCTCCGGGACAGGGCGGACTGAAGCTTTCTTT
CAISGTGRTEAFF
>.|TRBJ1-2|TRBD1|14|TRBV25-1
TGTGCCAGCAGTGAGGTCGGGACAGGCTATGGCTACACCTTC
CASSEVGTGYGYTF
>few|TRBJ2-7|.|14|TRBV5-1
TGCGCCAGCAGCTTGGCGGGGGAATCCTACGAGCAGTACTTC
CASSLAGESYEQYF
>.|TRBJ2-1|.|11|TRBV7-9
TGTGCCAGCAGCTTACTTGATGAGCAGTTCTTC
CASSLLDEQFF
>.|TRBJ2-5|TRBD2|15|TRBV7-3
TGTGCCAGCAGCTTGGGGGGGACTAGCGAAGAGACCCAGTACTTC
CASSLGGTSEETQYF
>.|TRBJ2-1|.|16|TRBV18
TGTGCCAGCTCACCAAAGGCAGCGCCTTCTGGCAATGAGCAGTTCTTC
CASSPKAAPSGNEQFF
>.|TRBJ2-7|TRBD2|14|TRBV29-1
TGCAGCGCCCAACTAGCGGGGCAAGGCTACGAGCAGTACTTC
CSAQLAGQGYEQYF
>.|TRBJ1-5|TRBD1|17|TRBV7-9
TGTTCCAGCAGCTCATTCCAGGGGGAAGAATTCGTGCAGCCCCAGCATTTT
CSSSSFQGEEFVQPQHF
>.|TRBJ2-5|.|15|TRBV27
TGTGCCAGCAACAACCAAAGCGGAAAACCCGAGACCCAGTACTTC
CASNNQSGKPETQYF
>.|TRBJ2-2|.|13|TRBV6-5
TGTGCCAGCACCCCTTCCGAGTCCGGGGAGCTGTTTTTT
CASTPSESGELFF
>.|TRBJ1-3|TRBD1|16|TRBV28
TGTGCCAGCAGGCCGGACAGGGCGAATTATGGAAACACCATATATTTT
CASRPDRANYGNTIYF